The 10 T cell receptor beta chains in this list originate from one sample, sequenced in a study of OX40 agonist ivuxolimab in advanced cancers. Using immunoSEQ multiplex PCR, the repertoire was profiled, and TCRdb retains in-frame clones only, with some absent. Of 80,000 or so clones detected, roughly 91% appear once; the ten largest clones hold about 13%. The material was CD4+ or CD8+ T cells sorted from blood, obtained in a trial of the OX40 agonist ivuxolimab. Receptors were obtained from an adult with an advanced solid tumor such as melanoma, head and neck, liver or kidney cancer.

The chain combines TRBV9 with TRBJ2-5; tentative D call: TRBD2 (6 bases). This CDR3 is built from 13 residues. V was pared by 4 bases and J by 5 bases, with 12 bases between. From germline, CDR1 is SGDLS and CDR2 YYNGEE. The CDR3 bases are TGTGCCAGCAGCCACGGGGGTGGGGAGACCCAGTACTTC. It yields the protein CASSHGGGETQYF.

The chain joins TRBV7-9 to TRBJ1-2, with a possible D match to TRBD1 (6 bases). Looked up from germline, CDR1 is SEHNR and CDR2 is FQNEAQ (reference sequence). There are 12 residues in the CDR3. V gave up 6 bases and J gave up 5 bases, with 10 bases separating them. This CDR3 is CASREGGYGYTF. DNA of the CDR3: TGTGCCAGCAGGGAGGGGGGATATGGCTACACCTTC.

CDR3 bases: TGTGCCAGCAGCACCCAGGGGAGCAATCAGCCCCAGCATTTT. It translates to CASSTQGSNQPQHF. The gene calls are TRBV7-9 and TRBJ1-5; a weak D match, TRBD1 (6 bases). There are 14 residues in the CDR3. CDR1 is SEHNR, CDR2 FQNEAQ, per germline (reference sequence). Trimming cost V 5 bases and J 1 base, with 9 bases left between them.

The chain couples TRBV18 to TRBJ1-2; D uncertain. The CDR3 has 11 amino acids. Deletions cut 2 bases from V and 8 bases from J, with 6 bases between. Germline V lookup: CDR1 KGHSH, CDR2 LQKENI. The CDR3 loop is CASSPGEGYTF. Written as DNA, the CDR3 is TGTGCCAGCTCACCAGGGGAAGGCTACACCTTC.

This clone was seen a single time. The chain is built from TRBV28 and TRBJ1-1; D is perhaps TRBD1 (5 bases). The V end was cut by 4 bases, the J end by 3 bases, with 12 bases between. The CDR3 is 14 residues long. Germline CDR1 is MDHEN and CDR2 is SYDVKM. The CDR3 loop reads CASSWGDQDTEAFF. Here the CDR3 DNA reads TGTGCCAGCAGTTGGGGGGATCAGGACACTGAAGCTTTCTTT.

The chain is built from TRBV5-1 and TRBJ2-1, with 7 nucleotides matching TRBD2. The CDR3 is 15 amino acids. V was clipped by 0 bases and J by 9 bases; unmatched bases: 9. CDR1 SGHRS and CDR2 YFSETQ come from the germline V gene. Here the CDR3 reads CASSLELADGGEQFF. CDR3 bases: TGCGCCAGCAGCTTGGAGCTAGCGGATGGCGGTGAGCAGTTCTTC.

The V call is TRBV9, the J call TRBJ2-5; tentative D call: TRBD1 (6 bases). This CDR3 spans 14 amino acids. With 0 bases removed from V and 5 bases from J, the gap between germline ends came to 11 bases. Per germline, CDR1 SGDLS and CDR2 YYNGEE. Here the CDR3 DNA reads TGTGCCAGCAGCGTAGCTGGGGGCTCGGAGACCCAGTACTTC. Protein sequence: CASSVAGGSETQYF.

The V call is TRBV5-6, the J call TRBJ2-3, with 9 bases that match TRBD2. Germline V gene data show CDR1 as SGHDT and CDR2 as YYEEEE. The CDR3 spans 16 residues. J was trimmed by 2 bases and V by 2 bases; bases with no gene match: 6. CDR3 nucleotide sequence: TGTGCCAGCAGCTTAGGACTAGCGAGATACACAGATACGCAGTATTTT. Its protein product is CASSLGLARYTDTQYF.

The CDR3 sequence: CSTANRKNYGYTF. The CDR3 coding sequence is TGTTCCACAGCGAACCGGAAAAACTATGGCTACACCTTC. V is TRBV6-5 and J is TRBJ1-2; no definite D call. The germline V gene has CDR1 MNHEY and CDR2 SVGAGI. This CDR3 has 13 residues.

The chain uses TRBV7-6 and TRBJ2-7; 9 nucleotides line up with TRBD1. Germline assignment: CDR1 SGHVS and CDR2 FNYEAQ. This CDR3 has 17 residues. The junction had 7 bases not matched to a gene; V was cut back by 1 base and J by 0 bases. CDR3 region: CASSLESPGQGSYEQYF. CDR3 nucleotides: TGTGCCAGCAGCTTAGAAAGCCCGGGACAGGGCTCCTACGAGCAGTACTTC.